Reported below is one TCR beta chain. Its matching antigen is unknown. At one end the junction does not follow the germline gene, possibly because of a read error. Germline values: CDR1 MRHNA, CDR2 SNTAGT. This CDR3 region has 11 residues. Profiling relied on immunoSEQ multiplex PCR, and the TCRdb table lists in-frame clones only, not all of them. The sample yields some 170,000 clones, 80% to 95% seen once. The sample originates from a study of T cell responses to AZD1222 COVID-19 vaccine. Study results and caveats: Only 5 to 7 AZD1222 recipients were seropositive at baseline. It was only after the peak T cell response that any repertoires were sampled. Spike-wide coverage was observed for vaccine-associated CD4 TCRs, with dominant responses at 160-218 and 743-854. The study reported that nearly half of spike-specific TCRs target unmutated variant regions.

The specimen was peripheral blood, collected 28 days after the second AZD1222 dose. The source is an adult who received the AZD1222 COVID-19 vaccine. The J gene is TRBJ2-6, the V gene TRBV6-4; the match to TRBD2 covers 9 bases. CDR3: CASSDCGRAFF. As DNA, the CDR3 is TGTGCCAGCAGTGACTGCGGGAGGGCCTTTTTC.